Sequencing of this T cell receptor beta chain was carried out in a study of T cell responses to AZD1222 COVID-19 vaccine. Study conclusions and caveats: It was only a handful of AZD1222 recipients who were seropositive at baseline.

The germline CDR1 and CDR2 sequences are LNHDA and SQIVND (reference sequence). The CDR3 has 17 residues. TCRdb's copy holds only in-frame clones and misses some; the assay was immunoSEQ multiplex PCR. In the table there are 70,000 to 95,000 clones, roughly 86% of which are singletons. To note about this clone: Its target is not known. At one end the junction does not follow the germline gene, possibly because of a read error.

This TCR was sampled from an adult who received the AZD1222 COVID-19 vaccine. This sequence joins TRBV19 and TRBJ2-7, with D possibly being TRBD1 or TRBD2 (6 bases each). The sequenced sample was peripheral blood, obtained 28 days after the second AZD1222 dose. Written as DNA, the CDR3 is TGTGCCAGTAGGATAGGGGGGACCGGACGAGGCTCCTACGAGCAGTACTTC. Protein: CASRIGGTGRGSYEQYF.